This TCR beta chain originates from a study of control samples from healthy donors and cancer patients. This clone was seen once. The method was immunoSEQ multiplex PCR; TCRdb's version includes in-frame clones alone and lacks a portion of them. This sample has approximately 170,000 clones, with roughly 89% found just once. V was trimmed by 4 bases and J by 0 bases, leaving 14 bases between them. Germline assignment: CDR1 SGHRS and CDR2 YFSETQ. CDR3 length equals 16 residues. The sample taken for sequencing was blood. The rearrangement uses TRBV5-1 and TRBJ1-3, with D hard to call. The clonotype originates from a woman between 45 and 60 years old in good health. The CDR3 DNA sequence: TGCGCCAGCAGCCCTGGAGAGTTGGACTCTGGAAACACCATATATTTT. Its protein is CASSPGELDSGNTIYF.